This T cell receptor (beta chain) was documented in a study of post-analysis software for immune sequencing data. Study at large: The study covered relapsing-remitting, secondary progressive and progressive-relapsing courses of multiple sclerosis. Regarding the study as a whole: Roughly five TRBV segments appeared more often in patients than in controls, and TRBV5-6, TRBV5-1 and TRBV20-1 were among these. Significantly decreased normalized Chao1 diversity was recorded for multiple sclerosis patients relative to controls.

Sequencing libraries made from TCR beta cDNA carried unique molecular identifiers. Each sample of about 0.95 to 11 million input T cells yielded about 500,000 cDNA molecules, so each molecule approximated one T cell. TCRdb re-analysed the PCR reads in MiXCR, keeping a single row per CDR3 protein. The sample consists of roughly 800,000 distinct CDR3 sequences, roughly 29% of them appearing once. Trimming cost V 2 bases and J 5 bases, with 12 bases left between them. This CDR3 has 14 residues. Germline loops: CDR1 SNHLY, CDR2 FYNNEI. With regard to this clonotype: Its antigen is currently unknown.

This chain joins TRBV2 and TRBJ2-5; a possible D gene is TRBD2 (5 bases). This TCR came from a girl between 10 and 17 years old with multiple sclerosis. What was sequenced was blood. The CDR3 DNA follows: TGTGCCAGCAGTGAATTGGGAGTCGGTGAGACCCAGTACTTC. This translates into CASSELGVGETQYF.